This is a list of T cell receptor beta chains from one sample in a study of tumor-infiltrating lymphocytes in primary liver carcinoma. TCRdb reprocessed the multiplex PCR reads via MiXCR and lists one record per CDR3 protein. The sample yields about 92,000 distinct CDR3 sequences, about 73% seen once. Input material: tumor-adjacent normal liver tissue. The receptors were gathered from a man aged 40-49 years with primary liver carcinoma and hepatitis B virus infection. Both conserved end residues are part of each CDR3. Fields, in order: J gene, V gene, CDR3 protein.

j_gene: TRBJ2-3; v_gene: TRBV7-9; CDR3aa: CASSTSSSGTQYF
j_gene: TRBJ2-7; v_gene: TRBV6-1; CDR3aa: CASSEARGVEQYF
j_gene: TRBJ2-7; v_gene: TRBV6-1; CDR3aa: CASSPSAGRDGQYF
j_gene: TRBJ2-4; v_gene: TRBV6-1; CDR3aa: CASSEAGTRKIQYF
j_gene: TRBJ2-1; v_gene: TRBV5-1; CDR3aa: CANSLLGIWSNEQFF
j_gene: TRBJ2-3; v_gene: TRBV11-2; CDR3aa: CASSLGVPGTDTQYF
j_gene: TRBJ2-3; v_gene: TRBV11-2; CDR3aa: CASSFLYRDGDGQYF
j_gene: TRBJ2-5; v_gene: TRBV10-3; CDR3aa: CATSYIQETQYF
j_gene: TRBJ1-3; v_gene: TRBV11-2; CDR3aa: CPSNGRTGGKGNTIYF
j_gene: TRBJ2-1; v_gene: TRBV10-3; CDR3aa: CAISEGSTGLAGVGEQSF
j_gene: TRBJ1-2; v_gene: TRBV6-5; CDR3aa: CARSLGPRDTLHGYTF